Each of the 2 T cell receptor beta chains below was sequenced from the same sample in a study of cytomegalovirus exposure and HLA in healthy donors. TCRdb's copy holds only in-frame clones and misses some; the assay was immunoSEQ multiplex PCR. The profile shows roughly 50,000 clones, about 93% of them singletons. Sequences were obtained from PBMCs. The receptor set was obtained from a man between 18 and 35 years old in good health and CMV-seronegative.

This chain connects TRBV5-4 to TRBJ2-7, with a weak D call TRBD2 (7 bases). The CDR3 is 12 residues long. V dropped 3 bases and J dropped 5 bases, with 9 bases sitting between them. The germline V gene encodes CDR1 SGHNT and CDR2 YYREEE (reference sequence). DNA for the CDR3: TGTGCCAGCAGCTCGGGGGGCGACGAGCAGTACTTC. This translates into CASSSGGDEQYF.

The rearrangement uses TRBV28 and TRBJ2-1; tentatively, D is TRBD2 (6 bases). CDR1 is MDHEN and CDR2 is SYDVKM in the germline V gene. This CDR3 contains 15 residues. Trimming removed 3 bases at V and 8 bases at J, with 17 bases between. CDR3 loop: CASSFYTSPAYEQFF. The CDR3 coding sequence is TGTGCCAGCAGTTTCTACACTAGCCCAGCCTATGAGCAGTTCTTC.